This T cell receptor beta chain was captured in a study of lymphopenia after photon versus proton radiotherapy. The germline CDR1 and CDR2 sequences are MNHEY and SMNVEV (reference sequence). V lost 5 bases to trimming and J lost 5 bases; unmatched junction nucleotides: 6. The length of the CDR3 is 14 residues. Findings and limits, study-wide: Survival link was tested only in deceased patients; proton benefit remains a possibility. Relative stability marked proton patients; photon patients lost diversity and naive cells. Post-nadir diversity loss with photons came from oligoclonal expansion, particularly CD8+ Temra cells. A bigger post-nadir fall in TCR diversity correlated inversely with survival time in deceased patients.

This clone was picked up a small number of times. Its antigen is not known. Clones were sequenced by immunoSEQ multiplex PCR, and TCRdb holds only the in-frame ones, with some missing. This sample has some 16,000 clones, with 84% found just once. This receptor was taken from a man aged 70 or older with pancreatic cancer. This chain connects TRBV27 to TRBJ1-5; 7 nucleotides agree with TRBD1. The sequencing here drew on peripheral blood, taken from a patient treated with proton-based radiotherapy. Here the CDR3 DNA reads TGTGCCAGCAGTCGACAGGGACAAGATCAGCCCCAGCATTTT. Protein product: CASSRQGQDQPQHF.